This TCR beta chain came from a study of cytomegalovirus exposure and HLA in healthy donors. V trimming: 6 bases; J trimming: 7 bases; junction bases outside the gene matches: 7. The CDR3 has 13 amino acids. The germline gives CDR1 SGHNT, CDR2 YYREEE (reference sequence). The study ran its PCR with 60 Vbeta and 13 Jbeta primers. Here immunoSEQ multiplex PCR was the method, and the copy in TCRdb shows in-frame clones only, minus some. The sample includes 100,000 to 150,000 clones, over 70% of them seen just once. Sequenced sample: PBMCs. The receptor's source is a man aged 40-55 years in good health and CMV-seropositive. V usage is TRBV5-4 and J usage is TRBJ2-7; TRBD2 matches at 10 bases. The CDR3 spells CASNLAGGQEQYF. DNA for the CDR3: TGTGCCAGCAACTTAGCGGGAGGACAAGAGCAGTACTTC.